This TCR beta chain derives from a study of shared clonotypes between healthy human individuals. The wider study: Donors had three CD4 naive, three CD4 memory, two CD8 naive and one CD8 memory plate apiece. Study-level points and caveats: The small donor group covered limited genetic and exposure diversity.

Caucasian adults residing in Nashville, Tennessee made up all the donors. Sorted-subset replicate PCR reactions contained 200 ng DNA, corresponding to tens of thousands of T cell genomes. Using immunoSEQ multiplex PCR, the repertoire was profiled, and TCRdb retains in-frame clones only, with some absent. The profile shows around 700,000 clones, less than 85% of them singletons. A note on this clone: Its cognate antigen is unknown.

The sequenced sample was memory CD4+ T cells sorted from blood. This sample's subset: CD45RA-negative fraction. The TCR was taken from a young woman in good health.

CDR3 loop: CASSPPPLGSGSGQPQHF. The DNA of the CDR3 is TGTGCCAGCAGTCCTCCGCCCTTGGGGTCAGGGTCAGGTCAGCCCCAGCATTTT. The V and J genes are TRBV28 and TRBJ1-5; D might be TRBD1 (5 bases). V lost 5 bases to trimming and J lost 6 bases, with 26 bases between them. Looked up from germline, CDR1 is MDHEN and CDR2 is SYDVKM. The CDR3 spans 18 residues. The full variable domain, completed using reference TRBV28 and TRBJ1-5, is DVKVTQSSRYLVKRTGEKVFLECVQDMDHENMFWYRQDPGLGLRLIYFSYDVKMKEKGDIPEGYSVSREKKERFSLILESASTNQTSMYLCASSPPPLGSGSGQPQHFGDGTRLSIL.